Following are 27 T cell receptor beta chains from one sample sequenced in a study of shared clonotypes between healthy human individuals. Profiled with immunoSEQ multiplex PCR; TCRdb holds only in-frame clones, not every one. Of around 510,000 clones detected, roughly 95% appear once; the ten largest clones hold about 0.06%. The specimen sequenced was naive CD4+ T cells sorted from blood. Documented subset: CD45RA+ positively selected. These receptor sequences come from a woman in her thirties in good health.

CDR3 residues: CASSLVGAPNTGELFF. CDR3 sequence (DNA): TGTGCCAGCAGCCTTGTGGGGGCCCCAAACACCGGGGAGCTGTTTTTT. V and J are TRBV7-8 and TRBJ2-2; D perhaps matches TRBD1 (6 bases). The CDR3 is 16 residues long. The V and J ends lost 5 bases and 2 bases respectively, with 15 bases between them. The germline V gene has CDR1 SGHVS and CDR2 FQNEAQ.

The J gene is TRBJ2-2, the V gene TRBV5-1; 9 bases are a match to TRBD2. The CDR3 has 16 residues. CDR1 is SGHRS, CDR2 YFSETQ, per germline. Germline trimming cut 2 bases from V and 4 bases from J; bases unmatched to any gene: 6. The chain's CDR3 is CASSLGVAGVTGELFF. The DNA of the CDR3 is TGCGCCAGCAGCTTAGGGGTAGCGGGAGTCACCGGGGAGCTGTTTTTT.

This clone has just one count. The chain uses TRBV2 and TRBJ2-7; 11 nucleotides agree with TRBD2. This CDR3 has 16 amino acids. With 6 bases clipped from V and 1 base from J, the junction kept 8 bases outside the gene matches. The V gene's germline CDR1 is SNHLY and CDR2 FYNNEI. CDR3 coding DNA: TGTGCCAGCAGAAGGACTAGCGGGCTACAGTCCTACGAGCAGTACTTC. This codes for CASRRTSGLQSYEQYF.

The chain is built from TRBV6-1 and TRBJ2-7, with 9 bases aligning to TRBD2. Unmatched junction bases numbered 3, after V lost 3 bases and J lost 0 bases. The CDR3 length is 15 residues. Germline loops: CDR1 MNHNS, CDR2 SASEGT. CDR3 bases: TGTGCCAGCAGTGAGGCTAGCGGGGCCTCCTACGAGCAGTACTTC. This sequence encodes CASSEASGASYEQYF.

The chain recombines TRBV19 with TRBJ1-4, with a tentative D call TRBD1 (5 bases). The germline CDR1 and CDR2 sequences are LNHDA and SQIVND (reference sequence). Trimming cost V 3 bases and J 5 bases, with 10 bases left between them. The CDR3 contains 14 residues. Here the CDR3 DNA reads TGTGCCAGTAGTATCGGGGGAGAGAATGAAAAACTGTTTTTT. Protein: CASSIGGENEKLFF.

The V call is TRBV10-1, the J call TRBJ2-7; D not resolved. The V gene's germline CDR1 is WNHNN and CDR2 SYGVQD (reference sequence). V lost 8 bases and J 3 bases, leaving 14 bases between the germline ends. The CDR3 is 13 residues long. CDR3 nucleotides: TGCGCCAGCTCACGGACCATGGGCTACGAGCAGTACTTC. Amino acid sequence: CASSRTMGYEQYF.

The chain has TRBV7-2 and TRBJ2-3, with 9 bases matching TRBD2. The V and J ends lost 1 base and 6 bases, in that order; junction bases with no gene match: 2. CDR1 SGHTA and CDR2 FQGNSA come from the germline V gene. The CDR3 totals 14 residues. The CDR3 is CASSLGTSVDTQYF. The CDR3 DNA reads as TGTGCCAGCAGCTTAGGGACTAGCGTTGATACGCAGTATTTT.

The chain joins TRBV27 to TRBJ2-5, with TRBD2 matching 14 bases. Germline CDR1 is MNHEY and CDR2 is SMNVEV (reference sequence). The V gene end was trimmed by 5 bases and the J gene end by 5 bases; junction bases not matched to a gene: 22. This CDR3 is 21 amino acids long. The CDR3 protein is CASSPTGGTGLAGAGDETQYF. The CDR3 DNA sequence: TGTGCCAGCAGTCCCACAGGGGGGACGGGACTAGCGGGAGCGGGGGATGAGACCCAGTACTTC.

This chain links TRBV19 with TRBJ1-3, with 9 positions matching TRBD1. V was clipped by 10 bases and J by 5 bases; unmatched bases: 6. The CDR3 loop spans 13 amino acids. CDR1 is LNHDA and CDR2 is SQIVND in the germline V gene (reference sequence). The CDR3 is CATAGQGRNTIYF. Here the CDR3 DNA reads TGTGCCACTGCGGGACAGGGACGAAACACCATATATTTT.

This clone was detected only a few times. CDR3 sequence (DNA): TGTGCCAGCAGCAAACGATGGACAGGGAGATATTTT. Protein sequence: CASSKRWTGRYF. The V and J genes are TRBV21-1 and TRBJ1-3; TRBD1, the D gene given by the table, was not confirmed from the DNA. TRBV21-1 is a recognized pseudogene. The CDR3 sequence is 12 residues long.

Only one count was recorded for this clone. J is TRBJ2-7 and V is TRBV13, with D possibly being TRBD1 or TRBD2 (5 bases each). Germline V CDR1 and CDR2: PRHDT, FYEKMQ (reference sequence). Trimming shortened V by 5 bases and J by 4 bases, and 15 bases separated the two germline ends. The CDR3 totals 14 residues. The CDR3 here is CASSPPGPGYEQYF. CDR3 DNA: TGTGCCAGCAGCCCTCCGGGGCCCGGGTACGAGCAGTACTTC.

This clone was seen only a few times. J is TRBJ2-7 and V is TRBV19, with D possibly TRBD2 on 5 matching bases. The CDR3 runs 15 residues. V lost 5 bases, J lost 4 bases, and 18 bases lay in between. Looked up from germline, CDR1 is LNHDA and CDR2 is SQIVND (reference sequence). CDR3 loop: CASSLSQRRPYEQYF. The CDR3 DNA reads as TGTGCCAGTAGTCTCAGCCAGCGGCGGCCTTACGAGCAGTACTTC.

This chain joins TRBV19 and TRBJ1-2, with D tentatively TRBD1 (6 bases). The CDR3 length is 14 residues. Per germline, CDR1 LNHDA and CDR2 SQIVND (reference sequence). V was clipped by 2 bases and J by 4 bases, with 11 bases between them. The CDR3 region has the DNA TGTGCCAGTAGTATATCGGGACACCTCTATGGCTACACCTTC. Translating gives CASSISGHLYGYTF. Based on the CDR3 plus reference TRBV19 and TRBJ1-2, the full variable domain is DGGITQSPKYLFRKEGQNVTLSCEQNLNHDAMYWYRQDPGQGLRLIYYSQIVNDFQKGDIAEGYSVSREKKESFPLTVTSAQKNPTAFYLCASSISGHLYGYTFGSGTRLTVV.

The chain recombines TRBV10-2 with TRBJ2-7; D perhaps matches TRBD2 (5 bases). The germline gives CDR1 WSHSY, CDR2 SAAADI. The V end was cut by 8 bases, the J end by 3 bases, with 17 bases between. The CDR3 is 14 residues long. The DNA of the CDR3 is TGCGCCAGCGCTAAACCCGGGATCAACTACGAGCAGTACTTC. Encoded protein: CASAKPGINYEQYF.

The chain has TRBV2 and TRBJ2-7; 9 positions match TRBD1. J gave up 0 bases and V 7 bases, and 7 bases lay outside the gene matches. This CDR3 comprises 15 residues. Germline assignment: CDR1 SNHLY and CDR2 FYNNEI. CDR3: CASTQGTGSSYEQYF. As DNA, the CDR3 is TGTGCCAGCACCCAGGGGACAGGGAGCTCCTACGAGCAGTACTTC.

The J gene is TRBJ2-7, the V gene TRBV4-1; the D gene is possibly TRBD1 (5 bases). The CDR3 has 16 amino acids. Trimming took 3 bases from V and 1 from J, leaving 16 bases between them. The germline gives CDR1 MGHRA, CDR2 YSYEKL. The CDR3, as DNA: TGCGCCAGCAGCCACCCTGATGACAGACCATCCTACGAGCAGTACTTC. Translating it yields CASSHPDDRPSYEQYF.

V gene TRBV9 combines with J gene TRBJ2-5; TRBD2 might be the D (6 bases). V dropped 3 bases and J dropped 11 bases, with 17 bases sitting between them. Germline loops: CDR1 SGDLS, CDR2 YYNGEE. The CDR3 loop spans 13 amino acids. The CDR3 DNA is TGTGCCAGCAGCGCGGGAGTAGCGGTAGAACAGTACTTC. Its protein product is CASSAGVAVEQYF.

The chain joins TRBV5-1 to TRBJ2-5; 12 bases align to TRBD2. This CDR3 is built from 15 residues. With V trimmed by 4 bases and J by 2 bases, 3 bases remained unmatched. CDR1 is SGHRS, CDR2 YFSETQ, per germline. The CDR3 here is CASSRTSGTQETQYF. The DNA of the CDR3 is TGCGCCAGCAGCCGGACTAGCGGGACTCAAGAGACCCAGTACTTC.

The gene calls are TRBV5-1 and TRBJ2-5, with 13 bases matching TRBD2. Germline loops: CDR1 SGHRS, CDR2 YFSETQ. This CDR3 has 15 amino acids. V dropped 5 bases and J dropped 4; count of bases not matched to a gene: 5. The CDR3 loop reads CASSTTSGRIETQYF. CDR3 DNA sequence: TGCGCCAGCAGTACGACTAGCGGGAGGATAGAGACCCAGTACTTC. Complete variable domain (other parts from reference TRBV5-1 and TRBJ2-5): KAGVTQTPRYLIKTRGQQVTLSCSPISGHRSVSWYQQTPGQGLQFLFEYFSETQRNKGNFPGRFSGRQFSNSRSEMNVSTLELGDSALYLCASSTTSGRIETQYFGPGTRLLVL.

The genes are TRBV9 and TRBJ2-2; D might be TRBD2 (6 bases). CDR1 and CDR2 (germline): SGDLS, YYNGEE. Trimming left V 3 bases short and J 0 bases short, with 21 bases between. The length of the CDR3 is 19 residues. CDR3 region: CASSEAPLSRGANTGELFF. In DNA, the CDR3 is TGTGCCAGCAGCGAGGCCCCACTGTCGCGGGGCGCGAACACCGGGGAGCTGTTTTTT. The full variable domain, rest sourced from reference TRBV9 and TRBJ2-2, is DSGVTQTPKHLITATGQRVTLRCSPRSGDLSVYWYQQSLDQGLQFLIQYYNGEERAKGNILERFSAQQFPDLHSELNLSSLELGDSALYFCASSEAPLSRGANTGELFFGEGSRLTVL.

The V call is TRBV15, the J call TRBJ1-3, with unresolved D. The CDR3 totals 14 residues. Trimming pared 1 base from V and 2 bases from J, leaving 6 bases between. Germline V gene sequence: CDR1 LNHNV, CDR2 YYDKDF (reference sequence). The CDR3 is CATSRVKTGNTIYF. CDR3 bases: TGTGCCACCAGCAGAGTCAAAACTGGAAACACCATATATTTT.

The rearrangement links TRBV9 to TRBJ2-1, with D unresolved. The V gene's germline CDR1 is SGDLS and CDR2 YYNGEE. The CDR3 runs to 14 residues. Trimming removed 0 bases from V and 5 bases from J, with 9 bases in between. CDR3 coding DNA: TGTGCCAGCAGCGTAGCGGGCCTCAACAATGAGCAGTTCTTC. Its translation: CASSVAGLNNEQFF.

V and J are TRBV19 and TRBJ2-3; perhaps TRBD1 as D (6 bases). The CDR3 sequence is 15 residues long. CDR1 is LNHDA, CDR2 SQIVND, per germline (reference sequence). Trimming shortened V by 4 bases and J by 2 bases, and 13 bases separated the two germline ends. The CDR3 DNA follows: TGTGCCAGTAGTAGCCGGACAGTCCCCACAGATACGCAGTATTTT. This gives the protein CASSSRTVPTDTQYF.

The chain is built from TRBV5-6 and TRBJ2-1; 8 bases line up with TRBD1. The CDR3 extends over 16 amino acids. V gave up 4 bases and J gave up 7 bases; unmatched junction bases: 13. The germline V gene encodes CDR1 SGHDT and CDR2 YYEEEE. The CDR3 DNA follows: TGTGCCAGCAGCCCGCGGACAGGGATTCGTCAGAATGAGCAGTTCTTC. This gives the protein CASSPRTGIRQNEQFF.

The chain links TRBV28 to TRBJ2-7, with TRBD2 as a possible D gene (5 bases). The CDR3 is 16 amino acids. V was cut by 5 bases and J by 0 bases, with 17 bases left in between. Germline V gene sequence: CDR1 MDHEN, CDR2 SYDVKM. CDR3 sequence: CASSGNGRGLSYEQYF. Written as DNA, the CDR3 is TGTGCCAGCAGTGGAAACGGGCGCGGACTCTCCTACGAGCAGTACTTC.

The genes are TRBV29-1 and TRBJ2-7; D is possibly TRBD1 or TRBD2 (6 bases each). The germline V and J ends were trimmed by 6 bases and 1 base, with 10 bases remaining between them. CDR1 and CDR2 (germline): SQVTM, ANQGSEA. This CDR3 contains 12 residues. CDR3 sequence reads: CSVRGPSYEQYF. The CDR3 DNA is TGCAGCGTCCGGGGGCCTTCCTACGAGCAGTACTTC.

The chain carries TRBV9 and TRBJ1-5; a weak D match, TRBD1 (5 bases). The CDR3 consists of 14 residues. V lost 0 bases and J 6 bases, leaving 10 bases between the germline ends. CDR1 is SGDLS and CDR2 is YYNGEE in the germline V gene. CDR3: CASSVGDEGQPQHF. The CDR3 DNA follows: TGTGCCAGCAGCGTAGGGGACGAGGGTCAGCCCCAGCATTTT.